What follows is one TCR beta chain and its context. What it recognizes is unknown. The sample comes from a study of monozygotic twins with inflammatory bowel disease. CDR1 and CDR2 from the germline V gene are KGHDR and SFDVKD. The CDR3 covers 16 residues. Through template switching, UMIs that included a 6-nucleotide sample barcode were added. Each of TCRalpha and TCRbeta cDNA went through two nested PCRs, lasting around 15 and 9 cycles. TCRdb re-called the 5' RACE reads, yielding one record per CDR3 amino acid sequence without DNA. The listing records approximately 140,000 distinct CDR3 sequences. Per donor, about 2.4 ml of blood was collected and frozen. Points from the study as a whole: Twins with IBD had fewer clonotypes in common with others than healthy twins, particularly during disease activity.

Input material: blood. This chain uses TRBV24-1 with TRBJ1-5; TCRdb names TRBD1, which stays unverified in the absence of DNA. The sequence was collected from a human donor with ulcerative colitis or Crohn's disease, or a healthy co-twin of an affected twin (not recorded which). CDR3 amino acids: CATSDPRTGRNQPQHF.